The clone carrying this T cell receptor (beta chain) was observed a single time. Its specificity is unknown. The data are from a study of T cells in Graves' hyperthyroidism and ophthalmopathy. At the level of the study: Peripheral blood was drawn at first diagnosis, prior to all treatment. Broader study findings: Stable hyperthyroidism was told apart from ophthalmopathy by a model built on 13 V-J features.

Amplified TCR beta CDR3 regions came from RNA transcripts. The HTBI set primed first-round TCR CDR3 RT-PCR. TCRdb re-called the multiplex PCR reads with MiXCR, one entry per CDR3 protein. The sample yields a few hundred thousand distinct CDR3 sequences, around 16% seen once. Researchers barred patients who had uncontrolled infection, other autoimmune disease, pregnancy or lactation. The receptor's source is a woman younger than 30 with Graves' hyperthyroidism. What was sequenced was blood.

The CDR3 loop is CASSLGVVNTEAFF. Here the CDR3 DNA reads TGCGCCAGCAGCTTGGGAGTTGTTAACACTGAAGCTTTCTTT. The chain uses TRBV5-1 and TRBJ1-1; no reliable D call. The CDR3 has 14 residues. Germline V gene sequence: CDR1 SGHRS, CDR2 YFSETQ. Trimming pared 0 bases from V and 2 bases from J, leaving 8 bases between.